This TCR beta chain was found in a study of somatic mutations in cytotoxic T cells in rheumatoid arthritis. Across the whole study: Flow sorting of some V beta antibody-stained T cells reached nearly 100% purity, with V beta1+ cells also TCRB-sequenced.

Measured with immunoSEQ multiplex PCR; TCRdb has only the in-frame clones, and not every one. The table lists roughly 11,000 clones, over 65% of them singletons. Healthy control subjects consisted of blood donors (median age roughly 52 years, range about 20-70; 55% to 65% female). This CDR3 has 14 amino acids. Germline-derived CDR1 and CDR2 are SGHNT and YENEEA. Trimming removed 2 bases at V and 1 base at J, with 7 bases between. Details on this clone: Its matching antigen is unknown.

Study observations and caveats: Of about 60 patients, fewer than 10 had a largest CD8+ clone that exceeded 20% of CD8+ cells.

The receptor was derived from a man aged 65-85 years in good health. This chain connects TRBV11-3 to TRBJ2-3; D ambiguous. Sequencing input: CD8+ T cells sorted from blood. The CDR3 protein is CASSLYGGTDTQYF. The CDR3 region has the DNA TGTGCCAGCAGCTTATATGGGGGCACAGATACGCAGTATTTT.